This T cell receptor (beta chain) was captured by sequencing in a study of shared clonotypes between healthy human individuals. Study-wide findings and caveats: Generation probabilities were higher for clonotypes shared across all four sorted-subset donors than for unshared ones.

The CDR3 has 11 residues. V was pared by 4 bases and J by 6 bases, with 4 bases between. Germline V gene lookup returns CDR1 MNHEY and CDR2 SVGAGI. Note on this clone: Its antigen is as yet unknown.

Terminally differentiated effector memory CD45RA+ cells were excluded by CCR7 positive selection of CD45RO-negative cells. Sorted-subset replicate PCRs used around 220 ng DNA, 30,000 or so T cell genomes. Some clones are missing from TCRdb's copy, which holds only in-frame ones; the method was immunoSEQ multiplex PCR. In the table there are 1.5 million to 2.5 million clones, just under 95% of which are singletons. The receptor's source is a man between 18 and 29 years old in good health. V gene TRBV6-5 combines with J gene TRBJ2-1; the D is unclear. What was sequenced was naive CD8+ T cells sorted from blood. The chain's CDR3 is CASSSSNEQFF. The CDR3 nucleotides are TGTGCCAGCAGTTCTAGCAATGAGCAGTTCTTC.